This T cell receptor beta chain was sequenced during a study of post-analysis software for immune sequencing data. Across the study: Courses of disease covered relapsing-remitting, secondary progressive and progressive-relapsing multiple sclerosis.

Turning to this clonotype: The target antigen is unknown.

The germline CDR1 and CDR2 sequences are MGHRA and YSYEKL. CDR3 length equals 15 residues. With V trimmed by 1 base and J by 4 bases, 3 bases remained unmatched. Findings and limits, study-wide: Five or six TRBV segments, TRBV5-6, TRBV5-1 and TRBV20-1 among them, were found more frequent in patients than controls.

TCR beta libraries were prepared from cDNA with unique molecular identifiers. MiXCR was run by TCRdb on the PCR reads, yielding one entry per CDR3 protein. The data contain 750,000 to 950,000 distinct CDR3 sequences, roughly 50% of them singletons. The V gene is TRBV4-1, the J gene TRBJ2-3; 9 bases fit TRBD2. Material: blood. The sequence was obtained from a girl between 10 and 17 years old with multiple sclerosis. The CDR3 sequence is CASSQGSGSPDTQYF. The DNA for the CDR3 is TGCGCCAGCAGCCAAGGTAGCGGGAGCCCAGATACGCAGTATTTT.